This T cell receptor beta chain was captured in a study of blood T cell repertoires in COVID-19. The repertoire was sequenced with immunoSEQ multiplex PCR; TCRdb's copy has only in-frame clones and lacks some. The sample carries around 50,000 clones, around four fifths recorded once. CDR1 is MNHNY and CDR2 is SVGAGI in the germline V gene (reference sequence). The CDR3 is made up of 12 amino acids. The chain is built from TRBV6-6 and TRBJ1-1; no clear D. The TCR sequence derives from a man between 65 and 79 years old with acute or convalescent COVID-19. Sequenced input: peripheral blood. The CDR3 sequence: CSTRRMNTEAFF. The DNA for the CDR3 is TGTTCCACTAGACGGATGAACACTGAAGCTTTCTTT.